This record covers a single T cell receptor (beta chain). V dropped 2 bases and J dropped 8; count of bases not matched to a gene: 16. The length of the CDR3 is 18 residues. The V gene's germline CDR1 is LGHDT and CDR2 YNNKEL (reference sequence). The data were obtained in a study of blood T cell repertoires in COVID-19. Method: immunoSEQ multiplex PCR; TCRdb's copy keeps in-frame clones and lacks some. Counted here are around 110,000 clones, around four fifths occurring once; the ten biggest clones make up around 2%. The specimen sequenced was peripheral blood. This clonotype was sampled from a man younger than 45 with acute or convalescent COVID-19. V is TRBV3-1 (or the pseudogene TRBV3-2) and J is TRBJ2-1; TRBD2 matches at 9 bases. Written as DNA, the CDR3 is TGTGCCAGCAGCCAACCCCGGTGGGGTAGCGGGAGTGGATATGAGCAGTTCTTC. Protein sequence: CASSQPRWGSGSGYEQFF.